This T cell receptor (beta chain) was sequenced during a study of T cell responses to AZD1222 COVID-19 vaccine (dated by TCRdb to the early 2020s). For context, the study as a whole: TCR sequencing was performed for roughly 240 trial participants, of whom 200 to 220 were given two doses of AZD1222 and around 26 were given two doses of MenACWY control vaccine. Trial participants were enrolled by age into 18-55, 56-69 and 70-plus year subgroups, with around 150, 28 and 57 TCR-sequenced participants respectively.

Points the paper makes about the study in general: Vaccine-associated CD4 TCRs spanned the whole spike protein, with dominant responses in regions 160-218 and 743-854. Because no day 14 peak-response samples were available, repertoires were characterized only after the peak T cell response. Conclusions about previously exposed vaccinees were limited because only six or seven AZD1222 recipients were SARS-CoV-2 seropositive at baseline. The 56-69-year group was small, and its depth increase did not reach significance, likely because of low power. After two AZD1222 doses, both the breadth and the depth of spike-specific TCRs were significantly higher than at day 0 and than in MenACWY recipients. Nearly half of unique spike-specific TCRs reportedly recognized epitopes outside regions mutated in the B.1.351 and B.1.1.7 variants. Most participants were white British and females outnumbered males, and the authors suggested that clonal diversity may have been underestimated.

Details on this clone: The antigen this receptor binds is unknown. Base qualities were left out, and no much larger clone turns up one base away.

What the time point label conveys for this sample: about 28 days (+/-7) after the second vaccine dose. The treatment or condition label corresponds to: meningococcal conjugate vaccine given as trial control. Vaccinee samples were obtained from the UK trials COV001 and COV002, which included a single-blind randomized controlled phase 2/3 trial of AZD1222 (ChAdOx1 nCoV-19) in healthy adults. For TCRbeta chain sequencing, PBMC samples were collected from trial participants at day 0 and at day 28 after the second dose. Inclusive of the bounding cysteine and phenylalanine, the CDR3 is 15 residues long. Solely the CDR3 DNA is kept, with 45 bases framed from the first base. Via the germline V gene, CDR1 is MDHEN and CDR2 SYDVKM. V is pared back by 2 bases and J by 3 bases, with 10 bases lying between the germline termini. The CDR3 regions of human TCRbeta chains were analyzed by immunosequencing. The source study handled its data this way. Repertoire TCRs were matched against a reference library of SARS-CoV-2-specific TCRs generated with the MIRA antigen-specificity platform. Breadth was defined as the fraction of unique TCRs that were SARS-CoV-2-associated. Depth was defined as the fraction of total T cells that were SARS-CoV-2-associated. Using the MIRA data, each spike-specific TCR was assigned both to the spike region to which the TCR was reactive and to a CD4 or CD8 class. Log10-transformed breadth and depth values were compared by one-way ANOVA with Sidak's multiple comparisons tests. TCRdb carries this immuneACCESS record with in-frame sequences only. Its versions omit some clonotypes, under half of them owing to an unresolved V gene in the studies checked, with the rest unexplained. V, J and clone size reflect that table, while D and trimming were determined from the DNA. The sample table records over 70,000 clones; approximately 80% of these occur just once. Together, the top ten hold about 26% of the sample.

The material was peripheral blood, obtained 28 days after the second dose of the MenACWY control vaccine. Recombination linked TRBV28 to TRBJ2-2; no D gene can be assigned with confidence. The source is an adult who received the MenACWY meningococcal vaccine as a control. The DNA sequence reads TGTGCCAGCAGTTTAGGGCAGGCCTACACCGGGGAGCTGTTTTTT. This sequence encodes CASSLGQAYTGELFF.